These T cell receptor beta chains were read from a single sample in a study of blood T cell repertoires in COVID-19. The repertoire was sequenced with immunoSEQ multiplex PCR; TCRdb's copy has only in-frame clones and lacks some. The table has roughly 170,000 clones, approximately 80% seen once. Sequenced sample: peripheral blood. These receptors were obtained from a human donor in a cohort sampled during active COVID-19. Both conserved end residues are part of each CDR3. The D gene is left open where the match is weak. Some rows have no size entry. The others give once, few or many, or a class for an expanded clone.

CDR3nt: TGTGCCAGCAGTTTATTATCAGGGCAAGGGGACAATGAGCAGTTCTTC
CDR3aa: CASSLLSGQGDNEQFF
abundance: -
d_gene: -
j_gene: TRBJ2-1
v_gene: TRBV27

CDR3nt: TGCGCCAGCAGCGGAGCCTACGAGCAGTACTTC
CDR3aa: CASSGAYEQYF
abundance: -
d_gene: -
j_gene: TRBJ2-7
v_gene: TRBV5-1

CDR3nt: TGCGCCAGCAACCCGGGACAGGGAGGAGAGACCCAGTACTTC
CDR3aa: CASNPGQGGETQYF
abundance: once
d_gene: TRBD1
j_gene: TRBJ2-5
v_gene: TRBV5-1

CDR3nt: TGTGCCAGCAGCTTGGAGGGGACAGGATATGAAAAACTGTTTTTT
CDR3aa: CASSLEGTGYEKLFF
abundance: -
d_gene: TRBD1
j_gene: TRBJ1-4
v_gene: TRBV5-5

CDR3nt: TGTGCCAGCAGCGATATCGACAGTTCCTCTGGAAACACCATATATTTT
CDR3aa: CASSDIDSSSGNTIYF
abundance: -
d_gene: -
j_gene: TRBJ1-3
v_gene: TRBV9

CDR3nt: TGCGCCAGCAGCCAAGATAAATTCGGGACAGCATTGTCCTCCTATAATTCACCCCTCCACTTT
CDR3aa: CASSQDKFGTALSSYNSPLHF
abundance: -
d_gene: TRBD1
j_gene: TRBJ1-6
v_gene: TRBV4-1

CDR3nt: TGCGCCAGCAGCCAAGGGCGGGGGGCCTACGAGCAGTACTTC
CDR3aa: CASSQGRGAYEQYF
abundance: -
d_gene: TRBD2
j_gene: TRBJ2-7
v_gene: TRBV4-1

CDR3nt: TGTGCCAGTAGTACTAGCGGTTATAGCACAGATACGCAGTATTTT
CDR3aa: CASSTSGYSTDTQYF
abundance: -
d_gene: TRBD2
j_gene: TRBJ2-3
v_gene: TRBV2

CDR3nt: TGTGCCAGCCGGGGGGCGGCTAACTATGGCTACACCTTC
CDR3aa: CASRGAANYGYTF
abundance: -
d_gene: -
j_gene: TRBJ1-2
v_gene: TRBV2

CDR3nt: TGTGCCAGCTCACCACCGATCGATTCCCTAGATGGCTACACCTTC
CDR3aa: CASSPPIDSLDGYTF
abundance: -
d_gene: -
j_gene: TRBJ1-2
v_gene: TRBV18

CDR3nt: TGTGCCAGCAGCGTAGGCGGCAGGGGTGACTACGAGCAGTACTTC
CDR3aa: CASSVGGRGDYEQYF
abundance: -
d_gene: -
j_gene: TRBJ2-7
v_gene: TRBV9

CDR3nt: TGTGCCACCATCTTCAATGAGGTTATGAACACTGAAGCTTTCTTT
CDR3aa: CATIFNEVMNTEAFF
abundance: -
d_gene: -
j_gene: TRBJ1-1
v_gene: TRBV24-1

CDR3nt: TGTGCCAGCAGTGCATCTGCGGGGGGCTTAAGCACTGAAGCTTTCTTT
CDR3aa: CASSASAGGLSTEAFF
abundance: -
d_gene: -
j_gene: TRBJ1-1
v_gene: TRBV6-1

CDR3nt: TGTGCCGCGGGACTAGCGGAGGTAACGGTCTTC
CDR3aa: CAAGLAEVTVF
abundance: -
d_gene: TRBD2
j_gene: TRBJ2-1
v_gene: TRBV12-3/TRBV12-4

CDR3nt: TGTGCCAGCAGCTTAGGACGGGGGGGGACAGGGAATGAGCAGTTCTTC
CDR3aa: CASSLGRGGTGNEQFF
abundance: -
d_gene: -
j_gene: TRBJ2-1
v_gene: TRBV7-2

CDR3nt: TGTGCCAGCAGTTGGGGCGTGAGCACTGAAGCTTTCTTT
CDR3aa: CASSWGVSTEAFF
abundance: -
d_gene: -
j_gene: TRBJ1-1
v_gene: TRBV2

CDR3nt: TGCGCCAGCAGCTCGGACAGGGGCCGATCAGAGGACACCGGGGAGCTGTTTTTT
CDR3aa: CASSSDRGRSEDTGELFF
abundance: -
d_gene: TRBD1
j_gene: TRBJ2-2
v_gene: TRBV10-2

CDR3nt: TGTGCCAGTAGTACCCCGGGCAGCGGGGGTGAGCAGTTCTTC
CDR3aa: CASSTPGSGGEQFF
abundance: -
d_gene: TRBD2
j_gene: TRBJ2-1
v_gene: TRBV19

CDR3nt: TGTGCCAGTAGTATGGCCCTGGACGGAGGACGGTGGGACTACACCTTC
CDR3aa: CASSMALDGGRWDYTF
abundance: -
d_gene: -
j_gene: TRBJ1-2
v_gene: TRBV19

CDR3nt: TGCGCCAGCAGCCTCACAGGGGTCAATCAGCCCCAGCATTTT
CDR3aa: CASSLTGVNQPQHF
abundance: -
d_gene: TRBD1
j_gene: TRBJ1-5
v_gene: TRBV4-1

CDR3nt: TGCGCCAGCAGCTTGGGTGCAGGAGCAGGGGGAGAGACCCAGTACTTC
CDR3aa: CASSLGAGAGGETQYF
abundance: once
d_gene: TRBD1
j_gene: TRBJ2-5
v_gene: TRBV5-1

CDR3nt: TGTGCCAGCAGGACAGGGGCCACCGCCTATGGCTACACCTTC
CDR3aa: CASRTGATAYGYTF
abundance: few
d_gene: TRBD1
j_gene: TRBJ1-2
v_gene: TRBV6-5

CDR3nt: TGTGCCAGCAGTTCCCAGAGGAGCCAGAACACTGAAGCTTTCTTT
CDR3aa: CASSSQRSQNTEAFF
abundance: -
d_gene: -
j_gene: TRBJ1-1
v_gene: TRBV6-5

CDR3nt: TGTGCCAGTAGTATAACCGGGACAGGGTTCTATAGCAATCAGCCCCAGCATTTT
CDR3aa: CASSITGTGFYSNQPQHF
abundance: -
d_gene: TRBD1
j_gene: TRBJ1-5
v_gene: TRBV19

CDR3nt: TGTGCCAGCAGCCAGGTGACAGGGGTCGGAAACACCATATATTTT
CDR3aa: CASSQVTGVGNTIYF
abundance: -
d_gene: TRBD1
j_gene: TRBJ1-3
v_gene: TRBV3-1/TRBV3-2

CDR3nt: TGTGCCAGCAGTGATCAGATTTTCGGACAGGGCGCTTTGGGTGGCTACACCTTC
CDR3aa: CASSDQIFGQGALGGYTF
abundance: -
d_gene: TRBD1
j_gene: TRBJ1-2
v_gene: TRBV9